The rows below give T cell receptor beta chains drawn from one sample of a study of chemoradiotherapy in HPV16-positive cancers. Some clones are missing from TCRdb's copy, which holds only in-frame ones; the method was immunoSEQ multiplex PCR. The sample carries over 10,000 clones, 70% to 80% recorded once. The sample was taken from a patient who underwent chemoradiotherapy. The origin of the receptors is a human donor with HPV-associated anogenital cancer. The CDR3 runs from the conserved cysteine through the conserved F or W. D genes are given only for firm matches. Rows may omit the clone size; those that give it use once, few, many or a size class.

V gene	clone size	J gene	D gene	CDR3 DNA	CDR3 protein
TRBV10-3	NA	TRBJ1-1	TRBD1	TGTGCCATCAGTGGACAATCCGACAGGGGCCGTTCTACAGGCACTGAAGCTTTCTTT	CAISGQSDRGRSTGTEAFF
TRBV6-6	NA	TRBJ2-6	NA	TGTGCCAGCAGCACTATCAACTCTGGGGCCAACGTCCTGACTTTC	CASSTINSGANVLTF
TRBV4-1	NA	TRBJ1-6	TRBD1	TGCGCCAGCAGCGTACTACCTCCCCCTGGACAGGAAAGCTCCTATAATTCACCCCTCCACTTT	CASSVLPPPGQESSYNSPLHF
TRBV5-1	NA	TRBJ1-1	NA	TGCGCCAGCAGCTTGACGTTTACAGGGACTGAAGCTTTCTTT	CASSLTFTGTEAFF
TRBV6-4	NA	TRBJ1-6	NA	TGTGCCAGCAGTGACTCTTCAGAGTCACCCCTCCACTTT	CASSDSSESPLHF
TRBV29-1	NA	TRBJ1-2	TRBD1	TGCAGTTCGACAGGGAATGGCTACACCTTC	CSSTGNGYTF
TRBV19	NA	TRBJ2-1	NA	TGTGCCAGTAGTGCTTCCCGGGTCCCCTCTCTCAATGAGCAGTTCTTC	CASSASRVPSLNEQFF
TRBV29-1	NA	TRBJ2-7	TRBD1	TGCAGCCACCGCGGGACAGGGGGCTACGAGCAGTACTTC	CSHRGTGGYEQYF
TRBV29-1	NA	TRBJ1-1	NA	TGCAGCGCAAACCAGGGGAATGAAGCTTTCTTT	CSANQGNEAFF
TRBV9	NA	TRBJ1-6	NA	TGTGCCAGCAGCGCGCGGGGGGATTCACCCCTCCACTTT	CASSARGDSPLHF
TRBV25-1	few	TRBJ1-1	NA	TGTGCCAGCAGTCCCACGCAGGCTGAAGCTTTCTTT	CASSPTQAEAFF
TRBV6-6	NA	TRBJ1-1	NA	TGTGCCAGCAGTTACTCGGCGCAGCCGGCTTTCTTT	CASSYSAQPAFF
TRBV7-3	once	TRBJ2-1	TRBD1	TGTGCCAGCAGCTTAAACCGACAGGGAGTTAGCGATGAGCAGTTCTTC	CASSLNRQGVSDEQFF
TRBV4-1	NA	TRBJ2-5	TRBD2	TGCGCCAGCAGCCAAGATGGAGGTCTAGCGGGTGTACAAGAGACCCAGTACTTC	CASSQDGGLAGVQETQYF
TRBV7-3	NA	TRBJ2-5	TRBD2	TGTGCCAGCAGCCTACGGGGGGGGATGATCCAAGAGACCCAGTACTTC	CASSLRGGMIQETQYF
TRBV11-3	NA	TRBJ2-2	NA	TGTGCCAGCAGCTTCGGGCAGAACACCGGGGAGCTGTTTTTT	CASSFGQNTGELFF
TRBV4-3	once	TRBJ2-1	NA	TGCGCCAGCAGCCAAGGTGAGGCCAACTACAATGAGCAGTTCTTC	CASSQGEANYNEQFF
TRBV5-1	few	TRBJ1-6	TRBD1	TGCGCCAGCAGTGGCAGGGGGAATTCACCCCTCCACTTT	CASSGRGNSPLHF
TRBV14	NA	TRBJ1-2	NA	TGTGCCAGCAGCCAATCAAGGGACCGACTCCGGGGCTACACCTTC	CASSQSRDRLRGYTF
TRBV7-3	NA	TRBJ2-1	NA	TGTGCCAGCAGCGCACAGGGAAGCTCCTACAATGAGCAGTTCTTC	CASSAQGSSYNEQFF
TRBV7-2	NA	TRBJ1-6	TRBD1	TGTGCCAGCAGCCAGGGGACAGGAGGAACACCCCTCCACTTT	CASSQGTGGTPLHF
TRBV6-4	once	TRBJ2-1	NA	TGTGCCAGCAGTGACAGGGACTTGGGGGAGCAGTTCTTC	CASSDRDLGEQFF
TRBV9	NA	TRBJ2-7	TRBD1	TGTGCCAGCAGCGCCGTTGTGACAGGGGGGGAGCAGTACTTC	CASSAVVTGGEQYF
TRBV9	NA	TRBJ1-1	NA	TGTGCCAGCCGGGGCTATGACAGGGAAGCTTTCTTT	CASRGYDREAFF
TRBV5-1	NA	TRBJ1-6	NA	TGCGCCAGCAGCTTGGGAATGGGTTCACCCCTCCACTTT	CASSLGMGSPLHF
TRBV11-3	NA	TRBJ1-2	NA	TGTGCCAGCAGCTTAGATCAAAACAGGGAGGATAGTGGCTACACCTTC	CASSLDQNREDSGYTF
TRBV18	NA	TRBJ1-2	TRBD1	TGTGCCAGTAACCGGGACAGAGAGTATGGCTACACCTTC	CASNRDREYGYTF
TRBV4-3	few	TRBJ2-7	NA	TGCGCCAGCAGCTTAGTCGGACGAGGGCGGGGAGAGCAGTACTTC	CASSLVGRGRGEQYF
TRBV19	NA	TRBJ1-5	NA	TGTGCCAGTAGTATTGCTGTTGGTGGCAATCAGCCCCAGCATTTT	CASSIAVGGNQPQHF
TRBV2	NA	TRBJ2-7	TRBD1	TGTGCCAAAGGGGGACAGGGCCGCTACGAGCAGTACTTC	CAKGGQGRYEQYF
TRBV13	NA	TRBJ2-3	TRBD2	TGTGCCAGCAGCTCCCCCAGCGGGGGCACAGATACGCAGTATTTT	CASSSPSGGTDTQYF
TRBV5-4	NA	TRBJ1-1	NA	TGTGCCAGCAGAAAACTCATGAACACTGAAGCTTTCTTT	CASRKLMNTEAFF
TRBV4-3	NA	TRBJ1-3	TRBD1	TGCGCCAGCAGCCAAACTATACAGGGGACAGGAAACACCATATATTTT	CASSQTIQGTGNTIYF
TRBV15	once	TRBJ2-2	NA	TGTGCCACCAGCACTCGGACCGCAACCAGGGAGCTGTTTTTT	CATSTRTATRELFF
TRBV19	NA	TRBJ1-5	NA	TGTGCCAGTAGTGGGTGGCTCGGCAATCAGCCCCAGCATTTT	CASSGWLGNQPQHF
TRBV20-1	NA	TRBJ1-3	NA	TGCAGTGCTAGCCATCGAAACACCATATATTTT	CSASHRNTIYF
TRBV18	NA	TRBJ1-5	NA	TGTGCCAGCTCACCAGGGGAGGTCGGCAATCAGCCCCAGCATTTT	CASSPGEVGNQPQHF
TRBV29-1	NA	TRBJ1-2	NA	TGCAGCGTTGTCACAGGGACGAACTATGGCTACACCTTC	CSVVTGTNYGYTF
TRBV20-1	NA	TRBJ2-3	NA	TGCAGTGCTAGAGACCTCGATACGCAGTATTTT	CSARDLDTQYF
TRBV4-1	NA	TRBJ2-1	NA	TGCGCCAGCAGCCAAGAGTCCAGGGTTGCTGCCTACAATGAGCAGTTCTTC	CASSQESRVAAYNEQFF
TRBV4-3	once	TRBJ2-5	NA	TGCGCCAGCAGCCAAGACCGGATGTGGGAGACCCAGTACTTC	CASSQDRMWETQYF
TRBV6-5	NA	TRBJ1-4	TRBD1	TGTGCCAGCAGTTACACCGGGACAGGGGGTGAAAAACTGTTTTTT	CASSYTGTGGEKLFF
TRBV6-1	once	TRBJ1-1	TRBD1	TGTGCCAGCAGTTCCGGGACAGGGGTGTTGACTGAAGCTTTCTTT	CASSSGTGVLTEAFF
TRBV7-9	NA	TRBJ1-1	NA	TGTGCCAGCAGCTCCTACCCTACACTGAAGGACACTGAAGCTTTCTTT	CASSSYPTLKDTEAFF
TRBV9	medium-sized	TRBJ2-1	NA	TGTGCCAGCAGCATCGGAGGGGGGAATGAGCAGTTCTTC	CASSIGGGNEQFF
TRBV5-8	NA	TRBJ2-3	NA	TGTGCCAGCAGCTTCTATGCAGATACGCAGTATTTT	CASSFYADTQYF
TRBV29-1	NA	TRBJ1-1	TRBD1	TGCAGCGGGAGGACAGGGGGCGGCACTGAAGCTTTCTTT	CSGRTGGGTEAFF
TRBV30	NA	TRBJ2-7	TRBD1	TGTGCTTCGGACAGGGGGTCCTACGAGCAGTACTTC	CASDRGSYEQYF
TRBV6-4	NA	TRBJ2-1	TRBD2	TGTGCCAGCAGTGACAGCGGGGGGGCCAATGAGCAGTTCTTC	CASSDSGGANEQFF
TRBV4-1	NA	TRBJ1-1	NA	TGCGCCAGCAGCCGATACCAGGGTGGGGGCACTGAAGCTTTCTTT	CASSRYQGGGTEAFF
TRBV19	NA	TRBJ2-1	NA	TGTGCCACTAGCGAACTAGGTTGGAATGAGCAGTTCTTC	CATSELGWNEQFF
TRBV7-2	NA	TRBJ1-5	NA	TGTGCCAGCAGCTCAGGGAGGGGTGGGAGCAATCAGCCCCAGCATTTT	CASSSGRGGSNQPQHF
TRBV7-2	NA	TRBJ2-7	NA	TGTGCCAGCAGTTTCCAGGGTTCCTCCTACGAGCAGTACTTC	CASSFQGSSYEQYF